Described below is a single T cell receptor (beta chain) sequence and its context. The specificity of this receptor is unknown. Base qualities are not provided; no much larger clone lies one nucleotide away. Frozen genomic DNA underwent high-throughput TCRbeta CDR3 sequencing by immunoSEQ, including PCR amplification, mapping, bias correction and internal controls. On the study's bioinformatics: Productive rearrangements were retained, and unique TCRbeta sequences were defined by the CDR3 nucleotide sequence together with the V and J gene. A sequence counted as donor-reactive only if the sequence showed at least 5-fold expansion in CFSE-low cells compared with unstimulated pre-transplant cells and had a frequency of at least 0.01%. Minimum frequency thresholds were set for each subject based on the unstimulated sample with the lowest template count, ensuring at least 90% detection power. Jensen-Shannon divergence between the top 1000 TCRbeta sequences after and before transplant was used to measure repertoire turnover. Changes in detection of donor-reactive sequences were tested with two-sided Fisher's exact tests. TCRdb limited this immuneACCESS table to in-frame rearrangements with V and J called. A share of clones is missing; checked studies link under half to unresolved V genes, and the rest is unexplained. The D gene and trimming were derived from the DNA, and the V and J assignments and clone size from that table. This sample gives about 75,000 clones in total; roughly 80% of them show up just once. The ten largest clones represent 2.1% of the sample.

Thawed unstimulated PBMCs were stained for CD3, CD4 and CD8 and FACS-sorted into CD3+CD4+ and CD3+CD8+ populations. Each of the 8 studied subjects was randomized to immunosuppression withdrawal. The Qiagen DNeasy Blood and Tissue Kit was used for isolation of genomic DNA. The sample comes from a study of T cell clones after liver transplantation (dated by TCRdb to about 2019). Study-level background: The samples were obtained from ITN030ST, a randomized trial that attempted immunosuppression withdrawal within 2 years after liver transplantation. After a pre-transplant mixed lymphocyte reaction, TCRbeta sequencing was used to pinpoint donor-reactive T cell clones, which were subsequently tracked in post-transplant blood. As an antigen-independent comparator for the donor-reactive sequences, third party-reactive TCRbeta sequences from pre-transplant MLRs were identified as well. Subjects received no induction therapy and standard immunosuppression until randomization at 12-24 months post-transplant. To count as tolerant, a recipient had to stay completely off immunosuppression for at least one year without liver enzymes climbing beyond twice the upper limit of normal. Of the 8 liver transplant recipients making up the studied cohort, 3 were classified as tolerant and 5 as non-tolerant. Three of the eight recipients were HCV-positive; the others were transplanted for non-autoimmune, non-viral indications. Blood samples were collected pre-transplant, pre-randomization before withdrawal, and post-randomization after either full withdrawal or failed withdrawal.

The CDR3 goes from the cysteine to the phenylalanine over 13 residues. Kept here is only the CDR3 DNA, which spans 39 bases and is read in frame from base 1. General conclusions and limits of the study: A significant post-transplant decrease in circulating donor-reactive CD4 TCRbeta sequences was observed in most of the 8 subjects, irrespective of tolerance or HCV status. Once repertoire turnover was taken into account, donor-reactive detection showed a significant reduction for CD4 in 7 of 8 subjects and for CD8 in 8 of 8. In two subjects, low numbers of available donor cells limited the measurable donor-reactive repertoire. Donor-reactive sequences declined more than third party-reactive ones, suggesting partial antigen-specific deletion unrelated to withdrawal success. The conclusions were considered preliminary, being limited by small, heterogeneous patient numbers and non-standardized post-transplant time points. Because no allograft tissue specimens were available, donor-reactive T cells may have migrated into the graft instead of being deleted.

The receptor comes from a human patient who received a liver transplant. In patients who had a transplant, some T cells may come from the graft donor. The chain uses TRBV12-2 and TRBJ1-2; the tabulated D call, TRBD1, remains unverified against the DNA. TRBV12-2 is a documented pseudogene. This sample comprised CD4+ T cells from blood, obtained roughly 50 months after liver transplant. The nucleotide sequence reads TGTGCAAGTCGCTTAAAGGGGGCGCATGGCTACACCTTC. Its coded protein is CASRLKGAHGYTF.